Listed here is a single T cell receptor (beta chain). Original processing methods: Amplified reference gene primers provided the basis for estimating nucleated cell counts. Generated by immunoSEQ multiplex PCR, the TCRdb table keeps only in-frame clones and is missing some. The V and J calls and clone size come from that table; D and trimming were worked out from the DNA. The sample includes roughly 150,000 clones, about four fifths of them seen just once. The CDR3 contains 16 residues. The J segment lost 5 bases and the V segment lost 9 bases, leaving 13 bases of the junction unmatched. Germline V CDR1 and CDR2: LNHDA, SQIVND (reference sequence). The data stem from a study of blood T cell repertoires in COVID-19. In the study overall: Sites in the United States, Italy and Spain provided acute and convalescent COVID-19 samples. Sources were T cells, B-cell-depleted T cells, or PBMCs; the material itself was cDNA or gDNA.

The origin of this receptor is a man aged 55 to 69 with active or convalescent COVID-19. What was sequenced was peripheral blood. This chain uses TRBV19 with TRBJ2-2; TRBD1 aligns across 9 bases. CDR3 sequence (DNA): TGTGCCAGCAGGACAGGGGCCAACTTAGGAACCGGGGAGCTGTTTTTT. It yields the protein CASRTGANLGTGELFF.